One and the same sample provided the 2 T cell receptor beta chains below, sequenced in a study of T-cell memory formation after mild COVID-19. In TCRdb, the 5' RACE reads were re-called with MiXCR into one record per CDR3 protein. Here the sample spans about 430,000 distinct CDR3 sequences, 20% to 30% being singletons. Sequencing used PBMCs or a T cell subset sorted from them (not recorded which). These receptors were obtained from an adult woman who had mild COVID-19 (a few samples of this study predate the infection). Cell type and time point are not known.

In its sample, this clonotype was seen a few times. The chain employs TRBV11-3 and TRBJ2-3; 8 positions match TRBD1. The V and J ends lost 5 bases and 2 bases, in that order; junction bases with no gene match: 9. The CDR3 covers 16 residues. CDR1 is SGHNT and CDR2 is YENEEA in the germline V gene. The CDR3 region has the DNA TGTGCCAGCAGCGACCAGGGGGCGCTTGTCACAGATACGCAGTATTTT. Translating gives CASSDQGALVTDTQYF.

The table lists this clonotype with a few counts. The chain recombines TRBV7-8 with TRBJ1-1; D is undetermined. The CDR3 totals 14 residues. Looked up from germline, CDR1 is SGHVS and CDR2 is FQNEAQ. The V end lost 5 bases, the J end lost 5 bases, and 15 bases lay between the germline ends. DNA for the CDR3: TGTGCCAGCAGCCCTTGGGCGGCCTGGACTGAAGCTTTCTTT. Its translation: CASSPWAAWTEAFF.